These T cell receptor beta chains were read from a single sample in a study of tumor-infiltrating lymphocytes in oesophageal squamous cell carcinoma. TCRdb re-derived calls from the reads in MiXCR, one entry per CDR3 protein. Of more than 10,000 distinct CDR3 sequences in the sample, 58% were seen once. Sequencing input: blood. The origin of the receptors is a female donor with esophageal squamous cell carcinoma. Both conserved end residues are part of each CDR3. D genes are given only for firm matches. Expanded clones get a size class; other rows say once, few or many, or leave the size out.

NA,TRBV2,TRBJ2-3,NA,CAGTADTDTQYF,TGTGCCGGCACCGCTGACACAGATACGCAGTATTTT
NA,TRBV12-3/TRBV12-4,TRBJ2-1,TRBD2,CASSFTRLAGEQFF,TGTGCCAGCAGTTTTACGAGACTAGCGGGCGAGCAGTTCTTC
NA,TRBV28,TRBJ2-7,TRBD2,CASSSPGLAGYEQYF,TGTGCCAGCAGCTCTCCGGGACTAGCGGGATACGAGCAGTACTTC
NA,TRBV6-2/TRBV6-3,TRBJ2-2,NA,CASSENIAGELFF,TGTGCCAGCAGTGAAAACATAGCCGGGGAGCTGTTTTTT
NA,TRBV6-6,TRBJ2-2,NA,CASSYPLSGELFF,TGTGCCAGCAGTTACCCCCTCTCCGGGGAGCTGTTTTTT
NA,TRBV7-2,TRBJ2-1,NA,CASRKDMYNEQFF,TGTGCCAGCAGAAAGGACATGTACAATGAGCAGTTCTTC
NA,TRBV7-6,TRBJ2-7,TRBD1,CASSPPGTGGAYEQYF,TGTGCCAGCAGCCCCCCGGGGACAGGGGGCGCCTACGAGCAGTACTTC
NA,TRBV7-8,TRBJ2-1,TRBD2,CASSWLAGGPLNEQFF,TGTGCCAGCAGCTGGCTAGCGGGAGGGCCTCTGAATGAGCAGTTCTTC
NA,TRBV6-5,TRBJ1-3,TRBD1,CASSYASGTGPGNTIYF,TGTGCCAGCAGTTACGCCTCCGGGACAGGCCCTGGAAACACCATATATTTT
NA,TRBV12-3/TRBV12-4,TRBJ2-3,TRBD2,CASRGTGTSGTTPQYF,TGTGCCAGCAGAGGTACCGGGACTAGCGGGACAACCCCGCAGTATTTT
many,TRBV6-4,TRBJ2-5,TRBD1,CASSDSCFGTGLLRFQETQYF,TGTGCCAGCAGTGACTCGTGTTTCGGGACAGGGTTACTAAGATTTCAAGAGACCCAGTACTTC
NA,TRBV7-8,TRBJ2-7,NA,CASSLAGVWSYEQYF,TGTGCCAGCAGCTTAGCGGGGGTCTGGTCCTACGAGCAGTACTTC
NA,TRBV11-3,TRBJ2-1,NA,CASSPRTVGLQFF,TGTGCCAGCAGCCCACGGACTGTAGGTCTGCAGTTCTTC
NA,TRBV7-8,TRBJ2-1,TRBD2,CASSLGGDEQFF,TGTGCCAGCAGCCTGGGAGGGGATGAGCAGTTCTTC
NA,TRBV7-3,TRBJ1-1,NA,CASSPQGVGEAFF,TGTGCCAGCAGCCCCCAAGGGGTAGGTGAAGCTTTCTTT